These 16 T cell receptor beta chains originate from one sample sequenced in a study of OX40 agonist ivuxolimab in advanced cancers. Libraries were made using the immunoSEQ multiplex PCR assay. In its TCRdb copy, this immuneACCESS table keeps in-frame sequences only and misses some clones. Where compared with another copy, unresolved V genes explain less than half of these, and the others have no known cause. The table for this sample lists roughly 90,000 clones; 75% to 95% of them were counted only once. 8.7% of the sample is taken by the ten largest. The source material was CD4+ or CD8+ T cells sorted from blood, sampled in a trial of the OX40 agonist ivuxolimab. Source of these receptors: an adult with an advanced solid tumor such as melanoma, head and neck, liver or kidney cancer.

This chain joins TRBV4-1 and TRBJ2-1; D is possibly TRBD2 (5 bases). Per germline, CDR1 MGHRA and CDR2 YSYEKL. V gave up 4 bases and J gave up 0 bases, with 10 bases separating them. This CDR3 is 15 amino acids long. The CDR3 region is CASSPAESSYNEQFF. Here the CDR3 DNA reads TGCGCCAGCAGCCCAGCGGAGAGCTCCTACAATGAGCAGTTCTTC.

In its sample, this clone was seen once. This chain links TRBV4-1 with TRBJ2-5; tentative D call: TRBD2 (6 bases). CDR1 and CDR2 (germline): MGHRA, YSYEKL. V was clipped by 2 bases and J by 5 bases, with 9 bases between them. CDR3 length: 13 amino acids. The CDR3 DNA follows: TGCGCCAGCAGCCAAAACCTAGCGGAGACCCAGTACTTC. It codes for CASSQNLAETQYF.

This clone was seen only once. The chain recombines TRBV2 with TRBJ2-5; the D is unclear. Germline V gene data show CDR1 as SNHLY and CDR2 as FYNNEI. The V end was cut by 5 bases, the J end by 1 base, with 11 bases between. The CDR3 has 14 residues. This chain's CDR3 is CASSRRWAQETQYF. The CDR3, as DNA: TGTGCCAGCAGTAGACGCTGGGCCCAAGAGACCCAGTACTTC.

CDR3 sequence: CASSLRGGGHSGEQYF. In DNA, the CDR3 is TGTGCCAGCAGCTTACGGGGAGGCGGGCATTCCGGCGAGCAGTACTTC. This rearrangement joins TRBV7-8 to TRBJ2-5, with a tentative D call TRBD2 (6 bases). Matching the DNA end better, TRBJ2-7 makes the J call doubtful. This CDR3 has 16 residues. Germline values: CDR1 SGHVS, CDR2 FQNEAQ.

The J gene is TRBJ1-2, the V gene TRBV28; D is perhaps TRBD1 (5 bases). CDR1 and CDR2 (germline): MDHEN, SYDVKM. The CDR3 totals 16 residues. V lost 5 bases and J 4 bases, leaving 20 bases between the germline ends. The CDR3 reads CASSPPTEGLVYGYTF. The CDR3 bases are TGTGCCAGCAGTCCCCCGACGGAGGGGCTAGTCTATGGCTACACCTTC.

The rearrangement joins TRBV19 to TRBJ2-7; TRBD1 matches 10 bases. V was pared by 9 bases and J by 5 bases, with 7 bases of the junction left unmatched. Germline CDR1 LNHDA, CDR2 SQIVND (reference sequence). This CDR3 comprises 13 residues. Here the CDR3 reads CASWGQGSNEQYF. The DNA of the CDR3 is TGTGCCAGCTGGGGACAGGGGAGCAACGAGCAGTACTTC.

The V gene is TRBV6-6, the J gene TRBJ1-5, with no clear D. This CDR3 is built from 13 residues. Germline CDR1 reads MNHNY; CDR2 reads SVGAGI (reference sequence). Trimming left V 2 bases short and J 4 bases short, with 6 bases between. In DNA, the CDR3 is TGTGCCAGCAGTTACAGGGCGAATCAGCCCCAGCATTTT. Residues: CASSYRANQPQHF.

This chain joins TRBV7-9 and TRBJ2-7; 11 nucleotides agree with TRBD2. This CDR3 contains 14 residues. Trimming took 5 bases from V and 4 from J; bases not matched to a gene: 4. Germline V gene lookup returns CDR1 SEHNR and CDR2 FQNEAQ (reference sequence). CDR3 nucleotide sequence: TGTGCCAGCAGCGAGACTAGCGGGGCTTACGAGCAGTACTTC. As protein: CASSETSGAYEQYF. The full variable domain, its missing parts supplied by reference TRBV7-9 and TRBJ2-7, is DTGVSQNPRHKITKRGQNVTFRCDPISEHNRLYWYRQTLGQGPEFLTYFQNEAQLEKSRLLSDRFSAERPKGSFSTLEIQRTEQGDSAMYLCASSETSGAYEQYFGPGTRLTVT.

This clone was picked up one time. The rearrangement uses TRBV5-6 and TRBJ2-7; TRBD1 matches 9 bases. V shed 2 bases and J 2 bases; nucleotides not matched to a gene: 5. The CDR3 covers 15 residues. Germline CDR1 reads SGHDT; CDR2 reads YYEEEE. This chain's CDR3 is CASSFIGTGTYEQYF. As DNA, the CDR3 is TGTGCCAGCAGCTTTATCGGGACAGGGACCTACGAGCAGTACTTC.

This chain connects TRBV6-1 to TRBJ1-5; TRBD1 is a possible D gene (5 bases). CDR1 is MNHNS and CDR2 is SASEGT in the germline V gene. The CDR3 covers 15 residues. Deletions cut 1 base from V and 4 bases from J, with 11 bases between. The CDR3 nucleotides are TGTGCCAGCAGTGAAGGGAGATGGGGGAATCAGCCCCAGCATTTT. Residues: CASSEGRWGNQPQHF.

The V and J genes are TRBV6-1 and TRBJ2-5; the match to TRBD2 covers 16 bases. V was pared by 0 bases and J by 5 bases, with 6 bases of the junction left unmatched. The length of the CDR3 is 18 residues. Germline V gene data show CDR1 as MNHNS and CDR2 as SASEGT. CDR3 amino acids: CASSEASPGLAGGETQYF. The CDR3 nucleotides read TGTGCCAGCAGTGAAGCCTCACCGGGACTAGCGGGAGGGGAGACCCAGTACTTC.

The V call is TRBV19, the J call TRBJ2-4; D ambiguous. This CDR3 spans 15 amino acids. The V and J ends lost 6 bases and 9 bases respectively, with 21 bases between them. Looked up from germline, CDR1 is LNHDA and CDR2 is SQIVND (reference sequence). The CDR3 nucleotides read TGTGCCAGTAGATCCGGGTTTTCCTCGTCGGTCATTCAGTACTTC. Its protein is CASRSGFSSSVIQYF.

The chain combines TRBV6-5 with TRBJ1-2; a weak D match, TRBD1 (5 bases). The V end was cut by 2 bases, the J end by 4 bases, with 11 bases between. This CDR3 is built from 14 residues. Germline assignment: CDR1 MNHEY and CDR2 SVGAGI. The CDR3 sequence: CASSYGGMLYGYTF. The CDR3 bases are TGTGCCAGCAGTTACGGGGGTATGCTCTATGGCTACACCTTC.

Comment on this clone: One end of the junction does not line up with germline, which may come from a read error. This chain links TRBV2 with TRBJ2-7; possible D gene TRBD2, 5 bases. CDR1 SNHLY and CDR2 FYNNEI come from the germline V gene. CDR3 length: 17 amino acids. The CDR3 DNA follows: TGTGCCAGCAGCGAAGTAGGAGGATATGGGAGCTCCTACGAGCAGTACTTC. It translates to CASSEVGGYGSSYEQYF.

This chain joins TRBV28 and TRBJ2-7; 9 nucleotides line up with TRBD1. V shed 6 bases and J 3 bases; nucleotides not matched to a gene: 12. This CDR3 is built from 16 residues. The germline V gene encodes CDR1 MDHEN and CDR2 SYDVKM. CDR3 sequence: CASRRDRVMNLYEQYF. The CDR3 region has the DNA TGTGCCAGCAGGAGGGACAGGGTTATGAACCTCTACGAGCAGTACTTC.

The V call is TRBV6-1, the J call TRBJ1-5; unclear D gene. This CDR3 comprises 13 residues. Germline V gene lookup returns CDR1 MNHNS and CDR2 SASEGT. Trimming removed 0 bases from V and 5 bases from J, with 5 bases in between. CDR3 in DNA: TGTGCCAGCAGTGAAGCTCTATATCAGCCCCAGCATTTT. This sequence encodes CASSEALYQPQHF.